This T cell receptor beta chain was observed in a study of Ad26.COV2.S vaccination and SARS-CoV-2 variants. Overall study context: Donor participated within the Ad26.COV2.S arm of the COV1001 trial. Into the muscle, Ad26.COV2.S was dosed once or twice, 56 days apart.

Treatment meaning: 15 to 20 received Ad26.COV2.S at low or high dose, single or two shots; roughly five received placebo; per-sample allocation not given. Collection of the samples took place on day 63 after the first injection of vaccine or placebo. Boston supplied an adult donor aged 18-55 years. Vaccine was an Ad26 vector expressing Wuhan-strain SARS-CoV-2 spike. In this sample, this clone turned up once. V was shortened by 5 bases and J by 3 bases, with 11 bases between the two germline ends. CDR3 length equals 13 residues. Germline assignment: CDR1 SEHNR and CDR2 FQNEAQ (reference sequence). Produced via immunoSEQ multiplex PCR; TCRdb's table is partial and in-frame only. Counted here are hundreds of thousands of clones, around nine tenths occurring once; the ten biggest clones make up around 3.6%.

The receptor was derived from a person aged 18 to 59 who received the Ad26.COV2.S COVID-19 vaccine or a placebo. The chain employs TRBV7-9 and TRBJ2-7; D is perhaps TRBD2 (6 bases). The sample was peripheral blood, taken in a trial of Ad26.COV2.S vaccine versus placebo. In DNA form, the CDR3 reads TGTGCCAGCAGCCCCCCCGGGGGCTACGAGCAGTACTTC. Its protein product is CASSPPGGYEQYF.